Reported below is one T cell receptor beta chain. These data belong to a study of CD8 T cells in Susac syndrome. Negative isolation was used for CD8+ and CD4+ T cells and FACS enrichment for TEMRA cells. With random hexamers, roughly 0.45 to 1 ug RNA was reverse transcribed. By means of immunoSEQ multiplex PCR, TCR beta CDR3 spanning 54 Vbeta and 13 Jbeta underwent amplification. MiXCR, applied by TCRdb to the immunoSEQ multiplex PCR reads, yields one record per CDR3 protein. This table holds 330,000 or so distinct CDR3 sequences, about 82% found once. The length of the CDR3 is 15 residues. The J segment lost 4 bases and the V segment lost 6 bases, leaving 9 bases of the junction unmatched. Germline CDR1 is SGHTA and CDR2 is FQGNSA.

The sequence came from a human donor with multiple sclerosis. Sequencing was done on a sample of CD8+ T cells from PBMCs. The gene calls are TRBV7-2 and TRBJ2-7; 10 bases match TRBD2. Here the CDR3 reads CASRNWPSGSYEQYF. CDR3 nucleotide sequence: TGTGCCAGCAGGAACTGGCCTAGCGGGAGTTACGAGCAGTACTTC.